This is a list of T cell receptor beta chains from one sample in a study of blood T cell repertoires in COVID-19. This table comes from immunoSEQ multiplex PCR, and its TCRdb copy is limited to in-frame clones, with some not included. The sample lists tens of thousands of clones, approximately 90% occurring once. The sample comprised peripheral blood. Source of these receptors: a man in his fifties with active COVID-19. Each CDR3 is given without its conserved first and last residue. Fields, in order: CDR3 protein, V gene.

CDR3aa: ASSLATRLAHTNGEQF; v_gene: TRBV5-6
CDR3aa: ASSPLQGRSYEKLF; v_gene: TRBV18
CDR3aa: ASSRWTGDYGYT; v_gene: TRBV7-2
CDR3aa: ASSFSGGDIYYGEKLF; v_gene: TRBV5-5
CDR3aa: ASSLSGSQPQH; v_gene: TRBV5-1
CDR3aa: ASSRSGTGGYEQY; v_gene: TRBV3-1/TRBV3-2
CDR3aa: ASSLTRGRST; v_gene: TRBV5-6
CDR3aa: ASSPTDSNYGYT; v_gene: TRBV4-1
CDR3aa: ASSPGQQDVAF; v_gene: TRBV18
CDR3aa: ASSQRAFTSGAQDTQY; v_gene: TRBV4-3
CDR3aa: ASSLRTAIYEQY; v_gene: TRBV7-2
CDR3aa: ASSPIAGAYNEQF; v_gene: TRBV11-2
CDR3aa: ASSLSVASGGRWETQY; v_gene: TRBV27
CDR3aa: ASFGGGKNIQY; v_gene: TRBV2
CDR3aa: AWSGRLGGRTEAF; v_gene: TRBV30
CDR3aa: ASSPGWNEQF; v_gene: TRBV11-2
CDR3aa: ASSARTGGTEKLF; v_gene: TRBV2
CDR3aa: ASSERAGFSTGELF; v_gene: TRBV2
CDR3aa: ASSIQANSYNEQF; v_gene: TRBV19
CDR3aa: ASSSIWVAGEETQY; v_gene: TRBV3-1/TRBV3-2
CDR3aa: ATSRVGENSLNYGYT; v_gene: TRBV15
CDR3aa: ASSLKTGGYQPQH; v_gene: TRBV7-8
CDR3aa: AINRDFQQY; v_gene: TRBV2
CDR3aa: ASRQAQGAETQY; v_gene: TRBV5-1
CDR3aa: ASSNRWDRGTELF; v_gene: TRBV7-8
CDR3aa: ASSFGTDSGNTIY; v_gene: TRBV7-9
CDR3aa: ASSKSRGQTEAF; v_gene: TRBV6-5
CDR3aa: AISETGQETQY; v_gene: TRBV10-3
CDR3aa: SARESNEQF; v_gene: TRBV20-1
CDR3aa: ASSRTSGAYNEQF; v_gene: TRBV7-8
CDR3aa: ASSETGDSGNTIY; v_gene: TRBV6-1
CDR3aa: ASSNLGLAGGHANTGELF; v_gene: TRBV3-1/TRBV3-2